These T cell receptor beta chains were read from a single sample in a study of molecular identifiers for immune sequencing clone quantification. TCRdb called the PCR reads again in MiXCR, with one record for every CDR3 protein. The sample records 97,000 or so distinct CDR3 sequences, about 32% being singletons. Sequencing input: naive CD8+ T cells from blood, with Jurkat cell RNA spiked in. The receptors come from a human donor in good health. Some libraries in this study had Jurkat cell RNA spiked in. The conserved cysteine and the conserved F or W are not part of the CDR3 here.

length | J | V | CDR3
10 | TRBJ1-4 | TRBV29-1 | SVGKTNEKLF
14 | TRBJ2-3 | TRBV28 | ASSTSGRAGGDTQY
11 | TRBJ1-2 | TRBV5-6 | ASSSRDRRGYT
11 | TRBJ2-7 | TRBV6-2/TRBV6-3 | ASSRDRGYEQY
13 | TRBJ2-7 | TRBV6-5 | ASSYSSGLAHEQY
14 | TRBJ2-4 | TRBV9 | ASSAIDRGAENIQY
11 | TRBJ2-3 | TRBV28 | ATNRIGTDTQY
14 | TRBJ2-2 | TRBV9 | ASSPTKGEGTGELF
12 | TRBJ2-3 | TRBV7-9 | ASSPSSRTDTQN
13 | TRBJ2-1 | TRBV5-5 | ASSLESSSYNEQF
13 | TRBJ1-5 | TRBV28 | ASSFIAGRGQPQH
10 | TRBJ2-1 | TRBV12-3/TRBV12-4 | ASRPPLGEQF
8 | TRBJ2-7 | TRBV29-1 | SVVGAEQY
16 | TRBJ2-1 | TRBV5-1 | ASSLYGSGGAGYNEQF
14 | TRBJ2-3 | TRBV6-1 | ASYYLRDYPTDTQY
13 | TRBJ1-4 | TRBV12-3/TRBV12-4 | AGSFIDATNEKLF
11 | TRBJ1-5 | TRBV12-3/TRBV12-4 | ASSPGLNQPQH